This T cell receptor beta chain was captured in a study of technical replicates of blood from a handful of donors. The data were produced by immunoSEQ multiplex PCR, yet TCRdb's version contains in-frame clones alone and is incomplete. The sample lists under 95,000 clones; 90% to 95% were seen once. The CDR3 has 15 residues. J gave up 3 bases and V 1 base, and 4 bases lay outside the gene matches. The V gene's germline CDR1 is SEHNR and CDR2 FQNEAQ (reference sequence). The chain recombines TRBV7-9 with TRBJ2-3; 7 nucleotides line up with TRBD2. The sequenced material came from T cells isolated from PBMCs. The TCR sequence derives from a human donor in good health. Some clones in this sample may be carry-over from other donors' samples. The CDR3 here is CASSLVAGETDTQYF. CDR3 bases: TGTGCCAGCAGCTTAGTTGCGGGAGAAACAGATACGCAGTATTTT.